Below are 18 T cell receptor beta chains sequenced from a single sample in a study of cytomegalovirus exposure and HLA in healthy donors. Only in-frame clones appear in the TCRdb table, and some are missing; sequencing was by immunoSEQ multiplex PCR. Of about 140,000 clones detected, just over 85% appear once; the ten largest clones hold 7.9%. Material: PBMCs. The receptor source for this set is a woman younger than 30 in good health and CMV-seropositive.

The chain links TRBV4-3 to TRBJ2-1; 8 bases fit TRBD2. This CDR3 is built from 15 residues. Trimming at V came to 6 bases and at J to 7 bases, leaving 11 bases not matched to a gene. CDR1 is LGHNA, CDR2 YSLEER, per germline. CDR3 coding DNA: TGCGCCAGCAGTCCCGGGACCCAGCGGGGGAATGAGCAGTTCTTC. Translation: CASSPGTQRGNEQFF.

This sequence joins TRBV2 and TRBJ2-7; D gene unclear. CDR1 SNHLY and CDR2 FYNNEI come from the germline V gene. Trimming left V 2 bases short and J 0 bases short, with 11 bases between. CDR3 length equals 15 residues. The CDR3: CASSESTQSSYEQYF. CDR3 in DNA: TGTGCCAGCAGTGAATCGACACAAAGCTCCTACGAGCAGTACTTC.

The chain employs TRBV4-1 and TRBJ2-7; TRBD2 matches at 11 bases. CDR1 and CDR2 from the germline V gene are MGHRA and YSYEKL. This CDR3 contains 16 residues. The V gene end was trimmed by 0 bases and the J gene end by 3 bases; junction bases not matched to a gene: 4. The CDR3 sequence is CASSQDSGTSGYEQYF. The CDR3 DNA is TGCGCCAGCAGCCAAGACTCCGGGACTAGCGGCTACGAGCAGTACTTC.

The rearrangement joins TRBV30 to TRBJ1-3; the D is unclear. The CDR3 is 15 residues long. V was pared by 0 bases and J by 0 bases, with 9 bases between. Germline V lookup: CDR1 GTSNPN, CDR2 SVGIG (reference sequence). The CDR3 region is CAWSVPPGSGNTIYF. CDR3 sequence (DNA): TGTGCCTGGAGTGTACCCCCGGGCTCTGGAAACACCATATATTTT.

The rearrangement joins TRBV12-2 to TRBJ1-5. TRBV12-2 is noted as a pseudogene. The CDR3 is made up of 16 amino acids. The CDR3 bases are TGTGCAAGTCGCTTAGGAGGGGAGGCACTGCCTCAGCCCCAGCATTTT. This translates into CASRLGGEALPQPQHF.

This chain's CDR3 is CASSPEGINTEAFF. For the CDR3, the DNA is TGTGCCAGCAGCCCGGAGGGGATTAACACTGAAGCTTTCTTT. The chain employs TRBV11-2 and TRBJ1-1; D perhaps matches TRBD1 (5 bases). CDR1 is SGHAT and CDR2 is FQNNGV in the germline V gene. The CDR3 is 14 residues long. V dropped 5 bases and J dropped 2 bases, with 12 bases sitting between them.

A single count supports this clone. The rearrangement joins TRBV10-3 to TRBJ2-3; D might be TRBD1 (6 bases). Germline V CDR1 and CDR2: ENHRY, SYGVKD. Deletions cut 2 bases from V and 0 bases from J, with 9 bases between. This CDR3 region has 15 residues. The CDR3 reads CAISEGGQSTDTQYF. For the CDR3, the DNA is TGTGCCATCAGTGAGGGTGGACAGAGCACAGATACGCAGTATTTT.

The V call is TRBV5-1, the J call TRBJ1-1; D uncertain. The CDR3 contains 15 residues. Germline V gene sequence: CDR1 SGHRS, CDR2 YFSETQ. V shed 0 bases and J shed 5 bases, with 14 bases lying between them. CDR3 nucleotides: TGCGCCAGCAGCTTGGTATCGGGAATTGAAACTGAAGCTTTCTTT. This codes for CASSLVSGIETEAFF.

This chain connects TRBV5-1 to TRBJ1-3; TRBD1 might be the D (6 bases). Per the germline V gene, CDR1 is SGHRS and CDR2 is YFSETQ. This CDR3 region has 15 residues. V was cut by 3 bases and J by 0 bases, with 10 bases left in between. The CDR3 is CASSSGTISGNTIYF. In DNA form, the CDR3 reads TGCGCCAGCAGCTCCGGGACAATCTCTGGAAACACCATATATTTT.

The rearrangement links TRBV25-1 to TRBJ1-1, with a tentative D call TRBD1 (5 bases). The CDR3 runs to 13 residues. CDR1 and CDR2 (germline): MGHDK, SYGVNS. The V end lost 7 bases, the J end lost 0 bases, and 9 bases lay between the germline ends. As DNA, the CDR3 is TGTGCCAGCACGGACACCTTGAACACTGAAGCTTTCTTT. Its protein product is CASTDTLNTEAFF.

This chain uses TRBV4-1 with TRBJ2-3, with D perhaps matching TRBD1 (6 bases). V was trimmed by 0 bases and J by 3 bases, leaving 13 bases between them. The length of the CDR3 is 16 residues. CDR1 is MGHRA, CDR2 YSYEKL, per germline. DNA of the CDR3: TGCGCCAGCAGCCAAGATCATGGGGGCGTAACAGATACGCAGTATTTT. Its translation: CASSQDHGGVTDTQYF.

This chain connects TRBV4-2 to TRBJ1-1; D unclear. Germline assignment: CDR1 LGHNA and CDR2 YNFKEQ. CDR3 size: 13 residues. V was cut by 1 base and J by 11 bases, with 14 bases left in between. The CDR3 spells CASSQGEELSAFF. The CDR3 nucleotides read TGTGCCAGCAGCCAAGGGGAGGAACTGTCGGCTTTCTTT.

CDR3 region: CASSQNTRDSAGTQYF. The DNA for the CDR3 is TGTGCCAGCTCACAAAATACCCGGGATTCTGCGGGGACCCAGTACTTC. The V and J genes are TRBV18 and TRBJ2-5; tentative D call: TRBD2 (5 bases). Germline V CDR1 and CDR2: KGHSH, LQKENI. Trimming left V 4 bases short and J 7 bases short, with 22 bases between. The CDR3 is 16 amino acids.

This clone was seen once. The rearrangement links TRBV6-1 to TRBJ1-2, with D perhaps matching TRBD1 (5 bases). From germline, CDR1 is MNHNS and CDR2 SASEGT. Between the trimmed V and J ends, which lost 5 bases and 4 bases, there was a span of 14 bases. The CDR3 is 14 residues long. The CDR3 DNA follows: TGTGCCAGCAGTCCTGCGAGTAGGGGCTATGGCTACACCTTC. Its protein product is CASSPASRGYGYTF.

This sequence joins TRBV7-8 and TRBJ2-7, with 9 bases aligning to TRBD1. V dropped 5 bases and J dropped 3; count of bases not matched to a gene: 11. CDR1 is SGHVS, CDR2 FQNEAQ, per germline. The CDR3 spans 16 residues. In DNA form, the CDR3 reads TGTGCCAGCAGCGACGGACAGGGGTCGAGACTCTACGAGCAGTACTTC. It specifies CASSDGQGSRLYEQYF.

The rearrangement links TRBV5-5 to TRBJ2-5; tentatively, D is TRBD1 (5 bases). The V end lost 6 bases, the J end lost 3 bases, and 15 bases lay between the germline ends. Looked up from germline, CDR1 is SGHKS and CDR2 is YYEKEE (reference sequence). The CDR3 sequence is 14 residues long. The CDR3 region is CASTIGAGKETQYF. Here the CDR3 DNA reads TGTGCCAGCACCATTGGGGCTGGAAAAGAGACCCAGTACTTC. Full variable domain (rest looked up from reference TRBV5-5 and TRBJ2-5): DAGVTQSPTHLIKTRGQQVTLRCSPISGHKSVSWYQQVLGQGPQFIFQYYEKEERGRGNFPDRFSARQFPNYSSELNVNALLLGDSALYLCASTIGAGKETQYFGPGTRLLVL.

The chain joins TRBV11-3 to TRBJ2-3; 7 positions match TRBD2. J lost 4 bases, V lost 1 base, and 8 bases had no gene match. This CDR3 has 16 residues. In germline, CDR1 is SGHNT, CDR2 YENEEA. DNA of the CDR3: TGTGCCAGCAGCTTAGGGCTGGGAGCGGGGTCAGATACGCAGTATTTT. Encoded protein: CASSLGLGAGSDTQYF.

V and J are TRBV9 and TRBJ1-1, with D maybe TRBD1 (5 bases). The CDR3 contains 16 residues. Germline V CDR1 and CDR2: SGDLS, YYNGEE. Trimming shortened V by 0 bases and J by 0 bases, and 12 bases separated the two germline ends. The CDR3 bases are TGTGCCAGCAGCGTAGATACAGGTCCCATGAACACTGAAGCTTTCTTT. Encoded protein: CASSVDTGPMNTEAFF.